The next 11 T cell receptor beta chains were all read from a single sample in a study of monozygotic twins with inflammatory bowel disease. TCRdb reprocessed the 5' RACE reads, keeping one entry per CDR3 protein, no DNA. This sample carries around 140,000 distinct CDR3 sequences, with about 2.6% going to the ten biggest clones. The sequencing input was blood. The receptors were sampled from a human donor with ulcerative colitis or Crohn's disease, or a healthy co-twin of an affected twin (not recorded which).

The chain recombines TRBV2 with TRBJ1-1; lacking DNA, the TRBD1 call made by TCRdb goes unchecked. In germline, CDR1 is SNHLY, CDR2 FYNNEI. The CDR3 extends over 15 amino acids. The CDR3 loop reads CASRRDGGGNTEAFF.

The rearrangement joins TRBV5-1 to TRBJ1-5. CDR1 and CDR2 (germline): SGHRS, YFSETQ. CDR3 length: 13 residues. CDR3 amino acids: CASSLEGHQPQHF. Full variable domain (remainder filled in from reference TRBV5-1 and TRBJ1-5): KAGVTQTPRYLIKTRGQQVTLSCSPISGHRSVSWYQQTPGQGLQFLFEYFSETQRNKGNFPGRFSGRQFSNSRSEMNVSTLELGDSALYLCASSLEGHQPQHFGDGTRLSIL.

The J gene is TRBJ2-1, the V gene TRBV20-1; as DNA is missing, the TRBD2 call by TCRdb cannot be tested. There are 14 residues in the CDR3. The V gene's germline CDR1 is DFQATT and CDR2 SNEGSKA (reference sequence). The CDR3 protein is CSAPIAGGFNEQFF.

The genes are TRBV20-1 and TRBJ2-7; as DNA is missing, the TRBD1 call by TCRdb cannot be tested. Germline V gives CDR1 DFQATT, CDR2 SNEGSKA (reference sequence). The CDR3 is 14 residues long. The CDR3 sequence: CSASGGKISYEQYF.

This chain joins TRBV5-4 and TRBJ2-2; the D gene TCRdb calls, TRBD1, cannot be checked with no DNA. This CDR3 comprises 15 residues. Germline assignment: CDR1 SGHNT and CDR2 YYREEE (reference sequence). CDR3 residues: CASSLAKGATGELFF.

This chain uses TRBV5-1 with TRBJ1-1; TCRdb names TRBD1, which stays unverified in the absence of DNA. Germline CDR1 and CDR2: SGHRS and YFSETQ. CDR3 length: 15 residues. The CDR3 reads CASSPDRLEITEAFF.

The J gene is TRBJ2-2, the V gene TRBV12-3 or TRBV12-4; there is no DNA to check the TCRdb D call of TRBD1. The CDR3 consists of 13 residues. The CDR3 is CASSGQGTGELIF.

The V call is TRBV6-2 or TRBV6-3, the J call TRBJ1-2; TCRdb names TRBD1, which stays unverified in the absence of DNA. Germline V gene lookup returns CDR1 MNHEY and CDR2 SVGEGT. The CDR3 is 11 residues long. The CDR3 region is CASSYMTVRNF.

V and J are TRBV2 and TRBJ1-5; as DNA is missing, the TRBD1 call by TCRdb cannot be tested. This CDR3 has 13 residues. Germline V lookup: CDR1 SNHLY, CDR2 FYNNEI. This chain's CDR3 is CASKRDSNQPQHF.

The chain carries TRBV5-1 and TRBJ2-5; TCRdb indicates TRBD1, and absent DNA this call remains unverified. Germline CDR1 SGHRS, CDR2 YFSETQ. The CDR3 sequence is 14 residues long. CDR3: CASRPDRGTETQYF.

The chain recombines TRBV6-5 with TRBJ1-6; TCRdb calls TRBD1, which cannot be checked without DNA. The CDR3 is 14 amino acids. Germline V gene data show CDR1 as MNHEY and CDR2 as SVGAGI. The chain's CDR3 is CASRYDRTKSPLHF.